These 17 T cell receptor beta chains were all obtained from the same sample, sequenced in a study of T cell changes during pregnancy in multiple sclerosis. This table comes from immunoSEQ multiplex PCR, and its TCRdb copy is limited to in-frame clones, with some not included. The sample includes 35,000 to 45,000 clones, approximately 92% of them seen just once. The sequenced sample was CD4+ T cells from peripheral blood mononuclear cells, obtained in the second trimester of pregnancy. The receptors were sampled from a female donor in good health, enrolled as a control in a pregnancy study.

In this sample, this clone is medium-sized (0.01 to 0.1%). The rearrangement uses TRBV10-3 and TRBJ1-2; D is perhaps TRBD1 (5 bases). Trimming stripped 4 bases from V and 0 bases from J, with 9 bases between. Germline V lookup: CDR1 ENHRY, CDR2 SYGVKD. This CDR3 is built from 14 residues. This chain's CDR3 is CAISVRDSNYGYTF. The CDR3 DNA reads as TGTGCCATCAGTGTCCGGGACTCTAACTATGGCTACACCTTC.

V is TRBV20-1 and J is TRBJ2-7; 7 bases agree with TRBD2. The germline gives CDR1 DFQATT, CDR2 SNEGSKA (reference sequence). The CDR3 runs 11 residues. J was trimmed by 4 bases and V by 6 bases; bases with no gene match: 3. CDR3 loop: CSAGLVYEQYF. The CDR3 region has the DNA TGCAGTGCCGGACTAGTTTACGAGCAGTACTTC.

This clone occurred a few times. The CDR3, as DNA: TGTGCCAGCAGCGGCAGGGGGGCCCAGCATTTT. Protein: CASSGRGAQHF. The V and J genes are TRBV6-5 and TRBJ1-5, with 7 bases aligning to TRBD1. J gave up 11 bases and V 6 bases, and 4 bases lay outside the gene matches. This CDR3 has 11 residues. The germline gives CDR1 MNHEY, CDR2 SVGAGI.

The V gene is TRBV7-9, the J gene TRBJ1-1; D remains ambiguous. Trimming left V 5 bases short and J 5 bases short, with 21 bases between. This CDR3 spans 16 amino acids. The germline gives CDR1 SEHNR, CDR2 FQNEAQ (reference sequence). The CDR3 nucleotides read TGTGCCAGCAGCCGGAAAGGCCTTGGAGGGCCGACTGAAGCTTTCTTT. The encoded protein is CASSRKGLGGPTEAFF.

The chain uses TRBV6-1 and TRBJ2-1; 12 nucleotides line up with TRBD2. This CDR3 is built from 16 residues. The trim removed 3 bases at V and 2 bases at J, leaving 2 bases unmatched. Germline assignment: CDR1 MNHNS and CDR2 SASEGT. For the CDR3, the DNA is TGTGCCAGCAGTGATGCTAGCGGGGGGGCCTACAATGAGCAGTTCTTC. It codes for CASSDASGGAYNEQFF.

V gene TRBV30 combines with J gene TRBJ1-6; the D gene is possibly TRBD1 (5 bases). V was shortened by 8 bases and J by 7 bases, with 15 bases between the two germline ends. The CDR3 has 13 residues. Germline V gives CDR1 GTSNPN, CDR2 SVGIG (reference sequence). CDR3 nucleotides: TGTGCCGGCGGGGGACGGCAGAATTCACCCCTCCACTTT. It yields the protein CAGGGRQNSPLHF.

The chain combines TRBV30 with TRBJ1-3; D is undetermined. The germline V gene encodes CDR1 GTSNPN and CDR2 SVGIG (reference sequence). The V end was cut by 6 bases, the J end by 0 bases, with 6 bases between. The CDR3 has 12 residues. CDR3 bases: TGTGCCTGCACGGGCTCTGGAAACACCATATATTTT. It encodes CACTGSGNTIYF.

There are a few counts of this clone. The genes are TRBV2 and TRBJ2-7; 7 nucleotides line up with TRBD1. Germline V CDR1 and CDR2: SNHLY, FYNNEI. The V gene end was trimmed by 6 bases and the J gene end by 2 bases; junction bases not matched to a gene: 7. CDR3 size: 14 residues. The CDR3 nucleotides are TGTGCCAGCAGAGGGACAGCGCAGACCTACGAGCAGTACTTC. Amino acids: CASRGTAQTYEQYF.

The genes are TRBV28 and TRBJ2-1; 7 bases line up with TRBD1. Germline V lookup: CDR1 MDHEN, CDR2 SYDVKM. Trimming removed 6 bases from V and 8 bases from J; junction bases left unmatched: 16. CDR3 size: 16 residues. In DNA form, the CDR3 reads TGTGCCAGCAGCTCCTACAGGGGAGTTAATTACGATGAGCAGTTCTTC. Protein: CASSSYRGVNYDEQFF.

The chain has TRBV27 and TRBJ2-4; 13 bases align to TRBD2. CDR3 length: 17 residues. Germline CDR1 MNHEY, CDR2 SMNVEV (reference sequence). The trim removed 2 bases at V and 6 bases at J, leaving 7 bases unmatched. The CDR3 here is CASSLRLAGGLGNIQYF. CDR3 nucleotides: TGTGCCAGCAGTTTAAGACTAGCGGGAGGCCTTGGAAACATTCAGTACTTC.

This chain joins TRBV7-2 and TRBJ2-3; the match to TRBD2 covers 8 bases. The ends lost 3 bases at V and 6 bases at J; junction bases unmatched: 8. The CDR3 is made up of 15 amino acids. Germline assignment: CDR1 SGHTA and CDR2 FQGNSA. The CDR3 nucleotides read TGTGCCAGCAGCTTTAGGGCGGGAGGTTTGGATACGCAGTATTTT. It is translated as CASSFRAGGLDTQYF.

V usage is TRBV7-2 and J usage is TRBJ2-3; tentative D call: TRBD2 (6 bases). V was shortened by 4 bases and J by 0 bases, with 14 bases between the two germline ends. The CDR3 runs 16 residues. CDR1 is SGHTA and CDR2 is FQGNSA in the germline V gene. CDR3 region: CASSSLLAGSTDTQYF. The CDR3, as DNA: TGTGCCAGCAGCTCGCTACTAGCCGGTAGCACAGATACGCAGTATTTT.

The chain employs TRBV7-2 and TRBJ2-5; D may be TRBD2 (6 bases). Looked up from germline, CDR1 is SGHTA and CDR2 is FQGNSA. The CDR3 is 15 amino acids. Deletions cut 1 base from V and 1 base from J, with 10 bases between. CDR3 amino acids: CASSLVADTQETQYF. The CDR3 DNA sequence: TGTGCCAGCAGCTTAGTAGCGGATACCCAAGAGACCCAGTACTTC.

The chain couples TRBV7-9 to TRBJ2-7; possible D gene TRBD1, 6 bases. Looked up from germline, CDR1 is SEHNR and CDR2 is FQNEAQ (reference sequence). This CDR3 has 12 amino acids. Trimming removed 5 bases at V and 10 bases at J, with 15 bases between. CDR3 in DNA: TGTGCCAGCAGCCCGTGGACAGCGTCTCAGTACTTC. Translated: CASSPWTASQYF.

The rearrangement uses TRBV19 and TRBJ2-4, with a possible D match to TRBD1 (6 bases). From germline, CDR1 is LNHDA and CDR2 SQIVND (reference sequence). The CDR3 runs to 16 residues. The V gene lost 5 bases and the J gene lost 1 base, with 15 bases spanning the gap. The CDR3 sequence is CASSWSGATAKNIQYF. CDR3 DNA: TGTGCCAGTAGTTGGTCAGGGGCTACTGCCAAAAACATTCAGTACTTC.

The genes are TRBV9 and TRBJ2-5, with a weak D call TRBD2 (5 bases). This CDR3 contains 13 residues. Trimming removed 0 bases from V and 5 bases from J, with 8 bases in between. CDR1 is SGDLS, CDR2 YYNGEE, per germline. In DNA form, the CDR3 reads TGTGCCAGCAGCGTAGCACTAGAGGAGACCCAGTACTTC. Translated, it gives CASSVALEETQYF.

The table lists this clone with a few counts. The V and J genes are TRBV27 and TRBJ2-7, with TRBD2 matching over 7 bases. The CDR3 consists of 16 residues. Germline CDR1 and CDR2: MNHEY and SMNVEV (reference sequence). Losses at the gene ends were 2 bases for V and 0 bases for J; bases not matched to a gene: 7. CDR3 sequence reads: CASSLGSGKSSYEQYF. CDR3 nucleotide sequence: TGTGCCAGCAGTTTAGGCAGCGGGAAGAGCTCCTACGAGCAGTACTTC.